This entry describes one T cell receptor beta chain. Clones were sequenced by immunoSEQ multiplex PCR, and TCRdb holds only the in-frame ones, with some missing. This sample has about 90,000 clones, with just under 75% found just once. The CDR3 consists of 12 residues. With 6 bases removed from V and 3 bases from J, the gap between germline ends came to 11 bases. Germline-derived CDR1 and CDR2 are SQVTM and ANQGSEA. The data were taken from a study of CD8 T cell repertoires and HIV-1 epitope variants. Looking at the study overall: T cells were cultured for less than eleven days with cytokines added on days 3 and 7.

The J gene is TRBJ1-2, the V gene TRBV29-1; a possible D gene is TRBD1 (6 bases). Sequenced input: uncultured baseline CD8+ T cells from peripheral blood mononuclear cells (PBMCs). This receptor was taken from a male donor with HIV. Written as DNA, the CDR3 is TGCAGCGTAGGGGGTTCTGACTATGGCTACACCTTC. Its translation: CSVGGSDYGYTF.